This T cell receptor beta chain was sequenced during a study of cytomegalovirus exposure and HLA in healthy donors. Study at large: Ancestry clustering placed about four fifths of several hundred genotyped donors in the Caucasian-associated cluster.

Donors consisted of healthy bone marrow donors. The CDR3 is 17 amino acids. The ends lost 1 base at V and 4 bases at J; junction bases unmatched: 7. Germline CDR1 SGHTA, CDR2 FQGNSA. Of note for this clone: The antigen remains undetermined.

The study, taken as a whole, reports: A missense variant in DCLRE1C was later tied to TCR beta V- and J-gene trimming.

The PCR was carried out with 60 Vbeta primers and 13 Jbeta primers. In the authors' methods: Roughly 10 million shared chains were among around 80 million unique TCR beta chains counted in a later analysis. The method was immunoSEQ multiplex PCR; TCRdb's version includes in-frame clones alone and lacks a portion of them. V and J calls and clone size are those listed in that table; D and trimming were worked out from the DNA. The sample lists about 140,000 clones, approximately 70% occurring once. The chain joins TRBV7-2 to TRBJ2-1, with 10 bases matching TRBD2. The clonotype comes from a human donor in good health. The source material was PBMCs. CDR3 loop: CASSLVGGTSVYNEQFF. In DNA, the CDR3 is TGTGCCAGCAGCTTAGTGGGTGGGACTAGCGTATACAATGAGCAGTTCTTC.